This is a list of T cell receptor beta chains from one sample in a study of blood T cells in healthy people across ages. One entry per CDR3 protein results from TCRdb running MiXCR on the 5' RACE reads. The profile shows 850,000 to 950,000 distinct CDR3 sequences, 29% of them singletons. What was sequenced was blood. These receptors all stem from a woman older than 75 in good health. CDR3s include the opening cysteine and the closing phenylalanine or tryptophan. D genes are given only for firm matches. A clone size is listed for some rows: how often the clone was seen (once, few, many), or a class if it is expanded.

clone_size	j_call	v_call	d_call	cdr3_length	cdr3_nt	cdr3_aa
-	TRBJ2-1	TRBV6-5	-	14	TGTGCCAGCAGTTACTCGATCGGGTGCAATGGGCAGTTCTTC	CASSYSIGCNGQFF
few	TRBJ2-7	TRBV4-1	-	14	TGCGCCAGCAGCCAAGATCCTACAGGGACGGGGCAGTACTTC	CASSQDPTGTGQYF
-	TRBJ2-7	TRBV6-2/TRBV6-3	TRBD1	14	TGTGCCAGCAGTACCGGGACAGGGTCTCTCGAGCAGTACTTC	CASSTGTGSLEQYF
many	TRBJ1-1	TRBV20-1	TRBD1	14	TGCAGTGCTAAATACCGGGACAGGGAAACTGAAGCTTTCTTT	CSAKYRDRETEAFF
many	TRBJ1-2	TRBV5-1	TRBD1	16	TGCGCCAGCAGCTTAAACCGAGGGGGCTCTAGCTATGGCTACACCTTC	CASSLNRGGSSYGYTF
many	TRBJ2-5	TRBV6-5	-	14	TGTGCCAGCACCAAGTCGGGGGGCCAGGAGACCCAGTACTTC	CASTKSGGQETQYF
many	TRBJ1-2	TRBV6-5	TRBD1	14	TGTGCCAGCAGGGACAGGGGGCTGAACTATGGCTACACCTTC	CASRDRGLNYGYTF
many	TRBJ1-4	TRBV5-1	TRBD1	12	TGCGCCAGCAGCTTGGACAGGGGAAAACTGTTTTTT	CASSLDRGKLFF
many	TRBJ2-5	TRBV10-3	-	14	TGTGCCATCAGTGAGTCGACGCTGGGAGAGACCCAGTACTTC	CAISESTLGETQYF
-	TRBJ2-5	TRBV7-9	-	14	TGTGCCAGCAGCTTGATGACAGCCCAAGAGACCCAGTACTTC	CASSLMTAQETQYF
many	TRBJ2-6	TRBV11-2	-	19	TGTGCCAGCAGCTTACCAGGTGGTGGACTGCACTCTGGGGCCAACGTCCTGACTTTC	CASSLPGGGLHSGANVLTF